These T cell receptor beta chains were read from a single sample in a study of T cell responses to AZD1222 COVID-19 vaccine. The repertoire was sequenced with immunoSEQ multiplex PCR; TCRdb's copy has only in-frame clones and lacks some. The sample has some 150,000 clones; around 90% are singletons. Specimen: peripheral blood, collected 28 days after the second AZD1222 dose. These receptors were collected from an adult who received the AZD1222 COVID-19 vaccine. CDR3s include the opening cysteine and the closing phenylalanine or tryptophan. Fields, in order: D gene, V gene, J gene, clone size, CDR3 DNA, CDR3 protein. A D gene is named only where the DNA matches it firmly. Expanded clones are given a class, and other clones once, few, many or no size at all.

TRBD2,TRBV27,TRBJ2-3,.,TGTGCCAGCAGCCTACTAGCGGGAGGTATATGGGATACGCAGTATTTT,CASSLLAGGIWDTQYF
.,TRBV24-1,TRBJ2-5,.,TGTGCCACCAGTGATTTTTTCTTCCGACCTGGGGGGAAGGAGGGCCAAGAGACCCAGTACTTC,CATSDFFFRPGGKEGQETQYF
.,TRBV18,TRBJ2-7,.,TGTGCCAGCTCACCAGGTAGAGACGAGCAGTACTTC,CASSPGRDEQYF
TRBD1,TRBV30,TRBJ1-2,.,TGTGCCTGGAGTGCTCAGGGGGCCGGTGGCTACACCTTC,CAWSAQGAGGYTF
TRBD2,TRBV6-4,TRBJ2-1,few,TGTGCCAATGGGGGGACTAACAATGAGCAGTTCTTC,CANGGTNNEQFF
TRBD1,TRBV7-2,TRBJ1-2,.,TGTGCCAGCAGTTTAAACAGGGGGTCCTCCGGTGGCTACACCTTC,CASSLNRGSSGGYTF
.,TRBV11-3,TRBJ1-4,.,TGTGCCAGCAGCTTAGGGGGCGCAGTTGGTGAAAAACTGTTTTTT,CASSLGGAVGEKLFF
.,TRBV5-1,TRBJ1-6,.,TGCGCCAGCAGCTTGGGAGGGGTGGGGAGACCCCTCCACTTT,CASSLGGVGRPLHF
.,TRBV4-3,TRBJ1-1,.,TGCGCCAGCAGCCAAGATCCCAGCTACACGGCTGAAGCTTTCTTT,CASSQDPSYTAEAFF
TRBD2,TRBV18,TRBJ2-3,once,TGTGCCAGCTCACCTACCCTAGCGGGCACAGATACGCAGTATTTT,CASSPTLAGTDTQYF
.,TRBV27,TRBJ2-3,.,TGTGCCAGCAGTTTTGCGTTCACAGATACGCAGTATTTT,CASSFAFTDTQYF
TRBD1,TRBV30,TRBJ2-2,many,TGTGCCTGGAGGGCGGGGACAGGGGATTCCGGGGAGCTGTTTTTT,CAWRAGTGDSGELFF
.,TRBV19,TRBJ2-1,.,TGTGCCAGTAGCAGGACATTCTACAATGAGCAGTTCTTC,CASSRTFYNEQFF
.,TRBV7-6,TRBJ1-2,.,TGTGCCAGCAGCTTGCAGGGTGACAGGGGCTACACCTTC,CASSLQGDRGYTF
.,TRBV28,TRBJ2-3,once,TGTGCCAGCAGTTTAGGGACTTACACTCTTTTGGATACGCAGTATTTT,CASSLGTYTLLDTQYF
TRBD1,TRBV6-2/TRBV6-3,TRBJ1-5,.,TGTGCCAGCAGTTCGCGGACAGGGACAATCGTGGGGCCCCAGCATTTT,CASSSRTGTIVGPQHF
.,TRBV28,TRBJ1-2,.,TGTGCCAGCAGTAACCGGGACATTGTAGGCTACACCTTC,CASSNRDIVGYTF
.,TRBV30,TRBJ1-3,.,TGTGCCCGCAATTCCGCTGGAAACACCATATATTTT,CARNSAGNTIYF
.,TRBV7-9,TRBJ1-1,.,TGTGCCAGCATCCGATGGGGTCGGATGAACACTGAAGCTTTCTTT,CASIRWGRMNTEAFF
.,TRBV19,TRBJ2-1,once,TGTGCCAGTAGTATTCGGGGCTCGCAGCCCTACAATGAGCAGTTCTTC,CASSIRGSQPYNEQFF
TRBD2,TRBV7-3,TRBJ2-7,.,TGTGCCAGCAGCTTTGGTGAGCGGGAACGGCATCCATTC,CASSFGERERHPF
.,TRBV20-1,TRBJ1-5,.,TGCAGTGCTAGTATGGGGCAGGAGGTCCAGCCCCAGCATTTT,CSASMGQEVQPQHF
TRBD2,TRBV7-9,TRBJ2-7,.,TGTGCCAGCAGCTACCGTCGACCAATAGCGGGAACCTACGAGCAGTACTTC,CASSYRRPIAGTYEQYF
.,TRBV9,TRBJ2-2,few,TGTGCCAGCAGCGTACGCACCGGGGAGCTGTTTTTT,CASSVRTGELFF
TRBD1,TRBV19,TRBJ2-1,.,TGTGCCAGTAGTACCAGACCTCGACAGGGCCACAATGAGCAGTTCTTC,CASSTRPRQGHNEQFF
.,TRBV27,TRBJ2-5,.,TGTGCCAGCAGTTTATCAGGAAATCCACAAGAGACCCAGTACTTC,CASSLSGNPQETQYF
.,TRBV6-6,TRBJ2-7,.,TGTGCCAGCAGTTCAGGCGGGTCGTCCTCCGAGCAGTACTTC,CASSSGGSSSEQYF
TRBD1,TRBV6-5,TRBJ1-4,.,TGTGCCAGCAGAAATGATAGGGACAGTAATGAAAAACTGTTTTTT,CASRNDRDSNEKLFF
.,TRBV6-5,TRBJ2-2,.,TGTGCCAGCAGGAGGGACTTAAACACCGGGGAGCTGTTTTTT,CASRRDLNTGELFF